The 4 T cell receptor beta chains given below trace back to one sample, sequenced in a study of cytomegalovirus exposure and HLA in healthy donors. In the PCR, 60 Vbeta and 13 Jbeta primers were used. Assay: immunoSEQ multiplex PCR; the TCRdb copy retains only in-frame clones and omits some. Among 70,000 to 100,000 clones listed, about 66% were seen once. Sequencing was performed on PBMCs. These receptor sequences come from a woman in her forties or fifties in good health and CMV-seropositive.

V is TRBV6-5 and J is TRBJ1-2; D ambiguous. CDR1 and CDR2 (germline): MNHEY, SVGAGI. The V gene lost 5 bases and the J gene lost 4 bases, with 11 bases spanning the gap. The CDR3 sequence is 13 residues long. The CDR3 reads CASSQLNSYGYTF. The DNA of the CDR3 is TGTGCCAGCAGTCAACTGAACAGCTATGGCTACACCTTC.

This clone was counted a few times. The genes are TRBV7-2 and TRBJ2-3; TRBD2 matches at 10 bases. The CDR3 spans 17 residues. V was clipped by 2 bases and J by 4 bases; unmatched bases: 9. CDR1 is SGHTA, CDR2 FQGNSA, per germline. The CDR3 spells CASSLMSGGVLADTQYF. CDR3 DNA: TGTGCCAGCAGCTTAATGAGCGGGGGGGTGTTGGCAGATACGCAGTATTTT.

This clone was seen more than once but under ten times. The sample contains more than one DNA sequence encoding this CDR3. The V gene is TRBV28, the J gene TRBJ1-1; D gene unclear. The CDR3 length is 12 residues. The germline CDR1 and CDR2 sequences are MDHEN and SYDVKM. V dropped 3 bases and J dropped 2 bases, with 4 bases sitting between them. CDR3 sequence: CASSFPNTEAFF. For the CDR3, the DNA is TGTGCCAGCAGTTTCCCTAACACTGAAGCTTTCTTT.

The V and J genes are TRBV7-2 and TRBJ1-4; TRBD1 is a possible D gene (5 bases). Germline V gene lookup returns CDR1 SGHTA and CDR2 FQGNSA. V lost 5 bases to trimming and J lost 7 bases, with 14 bases between them. The CDR3 has 14 amino acids. CDR3 bases: TGTGCCAGCAGCCACCCAGGGTTAGGTGAAAAACTGTTTTTT. Protein sequence: CASSHPGLGEKLFF.